One and the same sample provided the 5 T cell receptor beta chains below, sequenced in a study of cytomegalovirus exposure and HLA in healthy donors (dated by TCRdb to 2016 to 2017). Library prep was done by the immunoSEQ multiplex PCR assay. TCRdb carries this immuneACCESS record with in-frame sequences only. Its versions omit some clonotypes, under half of them owing to an unresolved V gene in the studies checked, with the rest unexplained. For this sample there are 150,000 to 250,000 clones; around 80% appear just once. The ten top clones hold roughly 1.2% of the sample. Sequencing was carried out using PBMCs. These receptors originate from a woman aged 30 to 39 in good health and CMV-seronegative.

There are a few counts of this clone. This rearrangement joins TRBV9 to TRBJ2-1; TRBD2 matches 10 bases. The length of the CDR3 is 15 residues. Germline CDR1 reads SGDLS; CDR2 reads YYNGEE. The V and J ends lost 4 bases and 8 bases, in that order; junction bases with no gene match: 9. The CDR3 nucleotides are TGTGCCAGCAGCCCTGAGCGGGGGGGCGTTGATGAGCAGTTCTTC. Protein: CASSPERGGVDEQFF. Together with reference TRBV9 and TRBJ2-1, the CDR3 gives the full variable domain: DSGVTQTPKHLITATGQRVTLRCSPRSGDLSVYWYQQSLDQGLQFLIQYYNGEERAKGNILERFSAQQFPDLHSELNLSSLELGDSALYFCASSPERGGVDEQFFGPGTRLTVL.

This sequence joins TRBV5-1 and TRBJ2-7; 12 bases align to TRBD2. The CDR3 runs to 19 residues. Germline V gene sequence: CDR1 SGHRS, CDR2 YFSETQ. J lost 7 bases, V lost 3 bases, and 20 bases had no gene match. The CDR3 spells CASSSLNASGRAYFWEQYF. For the CDR3, the DNA is TGCGCCAGCAGCTCCCTTAATGCTAGCGGGAGGGCTTACTTCTGGGAGCAGTACTTC.

V is TRBV29-1 and J is TRBJ2-1, with 7 positions matching TRBD1. The CDR3 has 15 residues. With V trimmed by 8 bases and J by 5 bases, 15 bases remained unmatched. The V gene's germline CDR1 is SQVTM and CDR2 ANQGSEA. As DNA, the CDR3 is TGCAGCTCCCCCAGGGGGAGCGGACCCAACAATGAGCAGTTCTTC. It is translated as CSSPRGSGPNNEQFF.

This chain uses TRBV30 with TRBJ1-1, with D uncertain. The CDR3 is 14 amino acids. Trimming stripped 0 bases from V and 2 bases from J, with 10 bases between. Germline V CDR1 and CDR2: GTSNPN, SVGIG (reference sequence). CDR3 DNA sequence: TGTGCCTGGAGTGTTTCGGGATCCAACACTGAAGCTTTCTTT. Its translation is CAWSVSGSNTEAFF.

The chain has TRBV7-5 and TRBJ1-2; the D call of TRBD1 is as the table states it, not checked on the DNA. TRBV7-5 is shown as a pseudogene. The CDR3 is 16 amino acids. Here the CDR3 DNA reads TGTGTCAGAAGCCCATCCGGGACATTAACTGACGGCGGCTACACCTTC. Residues: CVRSPSGTLTDGGYTF.